This T cell receptor (beta chain) emerged from a study of T cell responses to AZD1222 COVID-19 vaccine. Study-level points and caveats: Unmutated variant regions reportedly attract nearly half of all spike-specific TCRs. Repertoire samples came only from after the peak T cell response.

The CDR3 has 16 residues. Germline CDR1 SEHNR, CDR2 FQNEAQ (reference sequence). V lost 5 bases to trimming and J lost 9 bases; unmatched junction nucleotides: 8. On this clone: What it binds is unknown.

Generated by immunoSEQ multiplex PCR, the TCRdb table keeps only in-frame clones and is missing some. The table records 200,000 or so clones, 75% to 90% of them present only once. This TCR was sampled from an adult in good health. The sequenced sample was peripheral blood, obtained on day 0 of MenACWY control vaccination. The chain is built from TRBV7-9 and TRBJ1-6; 12 nucleotides match TRBD1. In DNA form, the CDR3 reads TGTGCCAGCAGCAACCTCCGGGACAGGGGGCTTTCACCCCTCCACTTT. Amino acid sequence: CASSNLRDRGLSPLHF.